Each of the 3 T cell receptor beta chains below was sequenced from the same sample in a study of cytotoxic CD8 clonotypes in ibrutinib-treated CLL. Assay: immunoSEQ multiplex PCR; the TCRdb copy retains only in-frame clones and omits some. The table has about 160,000 clones, roughly 90% seen once. The material sequenced was PBMCs, taken at disease progression, from a patient treated with ibrutinib. All receptors derive from a human donor with chronic lymphocytic leukemia.

V usage is TRBV5-6 and J usage is TRBJ2-6; D gene ambiguous. The CDR3 is 18 amino acids. V lost 2 bases and J lost 0, with 15 bases in between. Per the germline V gene, CDR1 is SGHDT and CDR2 is YYEEEE. The CDR3 region has the DNA TGTGCCAGCAGCTTTTCCCCGCCAGGCAGCTCTGGGGCCAACGTCCTGACTTTC. This translates into CASSFSPPGSSGANVLTF.

The chain couples TRBV20-1 to TRBJ2-3; D remains ambiguous. This CDR3 has 11 amino acids. V gave up 6 bases and J gave up 2 bases, with 6 bases separating them. The germline gives CDR1 DFQATT, CDR2 SNEGSKA (reference sequence). CDR3 sequence (DNA): TGCAGTGCGCAGTACACAGATACGCAGTATTTT. Its protein is CSAQYTDTQYF.

The V call is TRBV4-1, the J call TRBJ2-7, with D possibly being TRBD1 (6 bases). CDR1 and CDR2 (germline): MGHRA, YSYEKL. The ends were cut back, 3 bases at V and 2 bases at J, with 14 bases in the middle. This CDR3 is built from 15 residues. For the CDR3, the DNA is TGCGCCAGCAGCCAGACGACAGGAGAAACCTACGAGCAGTACTTC. Translation: CASSQTTGETYEQYF.